The source of this T cell receptor (beta chain) is a study of blood T cell repertoires in COVID-19. Study-wide background: Both acute and convalescent COVID-19 samples were obtained from the United States, Italy and Spain. Sources were T cells, B-cell-depleted T cells, or PBMCs; the material itself was cDNA or gDNA.

In the authors' methods: Amplification with reference gene primers provided the estimates of nucleated cell counts. Libraries were prepared by immunoSEQ multiplex PCR; TCRdb keeps only in-frame clonotypes and omits some of them. V and J calls plus clone size are reproduced from that table; the DNA served to infer D and trimming. The sample has around 78,000 clones; over 75% are singletons. Germline assignment: CDR1 MNHEY and CDR2 SMNVEV (reference sequence). The CDR3 is 14 residues long. V shed 1 base and J 5 bases; nucleotides not matched to a gene: 4. This sequence originates from a man in his fifties with active COVID-19. The specimen was peripheral blood. This sequence joins TRBV27 and TRBJ2-5; 7 bases are shared with TRBD2. As DNA, the CDR3 is TGTGCCAGCAGTTTATTGGCGGGAGTGGAGACCCAGTACTTC. It codes for CASSLLAGVETQYF.